These 20 T cell receptor beta chains came from one sample sequenced in a study of cytomegalovirus exposure and HLA in healthy donors. The assay was immunoSEQ multiplex PCR, and TCRdb's table has in-frame clones only and misses some. The sample consists of about 120,000 clones, 80% to 90% of them appearing once. The sample comprised PBMCs. These TCRs come from a woman aged 18 to 35 in good health and CMV-seronegative.

This clone was counted only a few times. J is TRBJ1-2 and V is TRBV28; 9 nucleotides match TRBD1. CDR1 and CDR2 (germline): MDHEN, SYDVKM. This CDR3 has 16 amino acids. Losses at the gene ends were 5 bases for V and 0 bases for J; bases not matched to a gene: 7. This CDR3 reads CASSPPQGASNYGYTF. Here the CDR3 DNA reads TGTGCCAGCAGTCCTCCACAGGGGGCGTCTAACTATGGCTACACCTTC.

V and J are TRBV6-5 and TRBJ2-7; TRBD1 matches 7 bases. Germline V gene sequence: CDR1 MNHEY, CDR2 SVGAGI. V lost 6 bases to trimming and J lost 6 bases; unmatched junction nucleotides: 14. The CDR3 is 15 amino acids. CDR3: CASRDRVGLVGEQYF. The CDR3 bases are TGTGCCAGCAGAGACAGGGTAGGCTTAGTAGGCGAGCAGTACTTC.

This chain connects TRBV2 to TRBJ2-1; 9 bases line up with TRBD2. Germline V lookup: CDR1 SNHLY, CDR2 FYNNEI. The J segment lost 10 bases and the V segment lost 7 bases, leaving 23 bases of the junction unmatched. The CDR3 covers 18 residues. The CDR3 sequence: CASTYYQGWVAGVWEQFF. The CDR3 DNA is TGTGCCAGCACCTATTATCAGGGGTGGGTAGCGGGAGTATGGGAGCAGTTCTTC. Together with reference TRBV2 and TRBJ2-1, the CDR3 gives the full variable domain: EPEVTQTPSHQVTQMGQEVILRCVPISNHLYFYWYRQILGQKVEFLVSFYNNEISEKSEIFDDQFSVERPDGSNFTLKIRSTKLEDSAMYFCASTYYQGWVAGVWEQFFGPGTRLTVL.

The chain couples TRBV18 to TRBJ2-7; TRBD2 aligns across 7 bases. The CDR3 runs to 17 residues. Looked up from germline, CDR1 is KGHSH and CDR2 is LQKENI. Losses at the gene ends were 4 bases for V and 0 bases for J; bases not matched to a gene: 12. This CDR3 reads CASSLLGSGVSSYEQYF. Written as DNA, the CDR3 is TGTGCCAGCTCACTGCTTGGGAGCGGGGTCAGCTCCTACGAGCAGTACTTC.

The chain is built from TRBV2 and TRBJ2-5; 10 bases agree with TRBD2. The CDR3 sequence is 17 residues long. The germline V gene has CDR1 SNHLY and CDR2 FYNNEI. The junction had 8 bases not matched to a gene; V was cut back by 1 base and J by 3 bases. The CDR3 here is CASSEDLGTSAKETQYF. The CDR3 DNA follows: TGTGCCAGCAGTGAAGATCTCGGGACTAGCGCCAAAGAGACCCAGTACTTC.

The V and J genes are TRBV9 and TRBJ1-3; D is unresolved. V dropped 0 bases and J dropped 3 bases, with 13 bases sitting between them. Germline V gene data show CDR1 as SGDLS and CDR2 as YYNGEE. The CDR3 runs to 16 residues. CDR3 sequence reads: CASSVGWRRGGNTIYF. DNA for the CDR3: TGTGCCAGCAGCGTAGGATGGAGAAGAGGTGGAAACACCATATATTTT.

This chain joins TRBV5-4 and TRBJ2-2; 10 bases align to TRBD1. The CDR3 loop spans 15 amino acids. The V gene's germline CDR1 is SGHNT and CDR2 YYREEE (reference sequence). Trimming took 0 bases from V and 7 from J; bases not matched to a gene: 3. This chain's CDR3 is CASSLGDRGGGELFF. CDR3 nucleotide sequence: TGTGCCAGCAGCTTGGGGGACAGGGGCGGCGGGGAGCTGTTTTTT.

V gene TRBV13 combines with J gene TRBJ2-7; 8 bases line up with TRBD2. The CDR3 sequence is 14 residues long. V lost 5 bases and J lost 5; bases outside the gene matches: 8. Germline assignment: CDR1 PRHDT and CDR2 FYEKMQ (reference sequence). The CDR3 sequence: CASSTTGLGDEQYF. The DNA of the CDR3 is TGTGCCAGCAGCACGACGGGACTAGGAGACGAGCAGTACTTC.

This chain uses TRBV12-5 with TRBJ1-2; 7 bases fit TRBD1. The CDR3 is 19 residues long. CDR1 is LGHNT and CDR2 is FRNRAP in the germline V gene. The trim removed 4 bases at V and 0 bases at J, leaving 17 bases unmatched. The CDR3 spells CASGSYKGWQGDANYGYTF. Written as DNA, the CDR3 is TGTGCTAGTGGTTCCTATAAAGGTTGGCAGGGGGATGCTAACTATGGCTACACCTTC.

The rearrangement joins TRBV7-9 to TRBJ2-1; 12 nucleotides line up with TRBD2. The CDR3 is 16 amino acids. V lost 3 bases and J lost 4; bases outside the gene matches: 4. Looked up from germline, CDR1 is SEHNR and CDR2 is FQNEAQ (reference sequence). CDR3 nucleotide sequence: TGTGCCAGCAGCTTCTCCGGGACTAGCGGGTACAATGAGCAGTTCTTC. Translation: CASSFSGTSGYNEQFF.

The rearrangement uses TRBV28 and TRBJ1-2; 7 bases are shared with TRBD1. V was clipped by 8 bases and J by 0 bases; unmatched bases: 6. Germline lookup yields CDR1 MDHEN and CDR2 SYDVKM. The CDR3 is made up of 14 amino acids. The CDR3 coding sequence is TGTGCCAGCTACAGGGGAACGACTAACTATGGCTACACCTTC. Residues: CASYRGTTNYGYTF.

The chain combines TRBV19 with TRBJ2-2; the match to TRBD1 covers 9 bases. The CDR3 runs to 14 residues. V shed 8 bases and J 2 bases; nucleotides not matched to a gene: 3. The germline V gene encodes CDR1 LNHDA and CDR2 SQIVND (reference sequence). The CDR3 protein is CASRQGGNTGELFF. As DNA, the CDR3 is TGTGCCAGTCGACAGGGGGGAAACACCGGGGAGCTGTTTTTT.

The chain is built from TRBV4-1 and TRBJ2-1; 9 bases agree with TRBD2. Trimming took 1 base from V and 5 from J; bases not matched to a gene: 3. CDR1 is MGHRA, CDR2 YSYEKL, per germline. The CDR3 runs to 15 residues. The CDR3 reads CASSQVAGVNNEQFF. The CDR3 coding sequence is TGCGCCAGCAGCCAAGTAGCGGGAGTCAACAATGAGCAGTTCTTC.

The chain recombines TRBV27 with TRBJ1-1, with D maybe TRBD1 (5 bases). From germline, CDR1 is MNHEY and CDR2 SMNVEV (reference sequence). Between the trimmed V and J ends, which lost 5 bases and 5 bases, there was a span of 15 bases. The CDR3 length is 14 residues. This chain's CDR3 is CASSLGAVGTEAFF. The CDR3 DNA follows: TGTGCCAGCAGTCTAGGGGCGGTGGGGACTGAAGCTTTCTTT.

This clone came up once. The chain links TRBV6-1 to TRBJ1-3, with TRBD1 identical over 8 bases. After removal of 3 bases from V and 2 bases from J, the junction contained 3 bases not matched to a gene. Germline loops: CDR1 MNHNS, CDR2 SASEGT. The CDR3 covers 15 residues. Written as DNA, the CDR3 is TGTGCCAGCAGTGATGAACAGGGGGCTGGAAACACCATATATTTT. Its protein is CASSDEQGAGNTIYF.

This chain links TRBV5-1 with TRBJ1-2; D possibly corresponds to TRBD1 (5 bases). The CDR3 runs 14 residues. The ends were cut back, 3 bases at V and 4 bases at J, with 13 bases in the middle. Looked up from germline, CDR1 is SGHRS and CDR2 is YFSETQ. The CDR3 protein is CASSSDTTAYGYTF. The CDR3 coding sequence is TGCGCCAGCAGCTCGGACACGACCGCCTATGGCTACACCTTC.

The chain recombines TRBV11-2 with TRBJ2-7, with D unclear. Germline V gives CDR1 SGHAT, CDR2 FQNNGV. V lost 3 bases, J lost 3 bases, and 15 bases lay in between. The CDR3 extends over 15 amino acids. As DNA, the CDR3 is TGTGCCAGCAGCTTCAACCGTGATTTCTACTACGAGCAGTACTTC. This gives the protein CASSFNRDFYYEQYF.

The CDR3 DNA reads TGTGCCAGCAGCTTGGTAGAGGGCGATGAGCAGTTCTTC. Its protein product is CASSLVEGDEQFF. This chain connects TRBV5-6 to TRBJ2-1; maybe TRBD2 (5 bases). Deletions cut 0 bases from V and 8 bases from J, with 9 bases between. This CDR3 is built from 13 residues. Looked up from germline, CDR1 is SGHDT and CDR2 is YYEEEE.

The sample holds one count of this clone. The CDR3 reads CASSLGTSGGGTSTDTQYF. CDR3 sequence (DNA): TGTGCCAGCAGTTTAGGGACTAGCGGGGGGGGAACTAGCACAGATACGCAGTATTTT. The V and J genes are TRBV28 and TRBJ2-3; 16 nucleotides align to TRBD2. The CDR3 totals 19 residues. Per germline, CDR1 MDHEN and CDR2 SYDVKM. Trimming took 2 bases from V and 0 from J; bases not matched to a gene: 5.

The chain combines TRBV6-6 with TRBJ2-7; the match to TRBD1 covers 10 bases. With V trimmed by 6 bases and J by 5 bases, 7 bases remained unmatched. This CDR3 has 14 residues. Germline V CDR1 and CDR2: MNHNY, SVGAGI (reference sequence). The CDR3 region is CASRPGTGVDEQYF. The CDR3 region has the DNA TGTGCCAGCAGGCCCGGGACAGGGGTCGACGAGCAGTACTTC.